A selection of T cell receptor beta chains follows, all from one sample in a study of cytomegalovirus exposure and HLA in healthy donors. The assay was immunoSEQ multiplex PCR, and TCRdb's table has in-frame clones only and misses some. The data contain over 150,000 clones, around four fifths of them singletons. The sample comprised PBMCs. These receptors were taken from a woman aged 45 to 65 in good health and CMV-seropositive. CDR3s include the opening cysteine and the closing phenylalanine or tryptophan. D genes are given only for firm matches. Some rows have no size entry. The others give once, few or many, or a class for an expanded clone.

size,D,V,J,DNA,CDR3
-,-,TRBV5-1,TRBJ2-3,TGCGCCAGCAGCCCCGCCCCGGGAGAAAATACGCAGTATTTT,CASSPAPGENTQYF
-,-,TRBV6-1,TRBJ2-1,TGTGCCAGCAGTGTATCAGCGTTGGTTCACGAGGGTGAGCAGTTCTTC,CASSVSALVHEGEQFF
-,-,TRBV28,TRBJ2-7,TGTGCCAGCAGTTTATCGGACACAGCCTACGAGCAGTACTTC,CASSLSDTAYEQYF
-,-,TRBV29-1,TRBJ1-2,TGCAGCGTTGAAACGGGTAACTATGGCTACACCTTC,CSVETGNYGYTF
-,-,TRBV6-5,TRBJ1-6,TGTGCCACCAAAGGGGGGGTCGGATCACCCCTCCACTTT,CATKGGVGSPLHF
-,-,TRBV5-4,TRBJ2-1,TGTGCCAGCAGCTTCCGCGACAGTGAGCAGTTCTTC,CASSFRDSEQFF
-,TRBD1,TRBV11-2,TRBJ1-2,TGTGCCAGCAGCTTAATAGAGGTTACAGGGGGCTATGGCTACACCTTC,CASSLIEVTGGYGYTF
-,TRBD2,TRBV4-3,TRBJ2-5,TGCGCCAGCAGCGCCAACGGGGGGGGCACCCAAGAGACCCAGTACTTC,CASSANGGGTQETQYF
-,TRBD1,TRBV9,TRBJ1-2,TGTGCCAGCAGCCCAGACGGGACAGGGTACCGTATAAACTATGGCTATACCTTC,CASSPDGTGYRINYGYTF
-,-,TRBV30,TRBJ2-7,TGTGCCTGGAGTGTATCCCTAGCGCCCTCGGAGCAGTACTTC,CAWSVSLAPSEQYF
-,-,TRBV10-3,TRBJ2-7,TGTGCCATCAGCAACTACATTCATGCTCCGGGCTACGAGCAGTACTTC,CAISNYIHAPGYEQYF
once,-,TRBV27,TRBJ2-5,TGTGCCAGCAGTGGACAGTCGGAGACCCAGTACTTC,CASSGQSETQYF
-,TRBD1,TRBV7-8,TRBJ1-5,TGTGCCAGCAGCTTAGCTTGGCGACAGGGGAAAGGAGAGCCCCAGCATTTT,CASSLAWRQGKGEPQHF
-,-,TRBV9,TRBJ2-1,TGTGCCAGCAGCGTAGGGGGGGGCCATGAGCAGTTCTTC,CASSVGGGHEQFF
once,-,TRBV6-5,TRBJ1-2,TGTGCCAGCAGTTACTCGTTCGAGGGCGCGGGAGGCTACACCTTC,CASSYSFEGAGGYTF
few,-,TRBV7-2,TRBJ1-2,TGTGCCAGCAGCTGGGGGGAGGGTTCCAGCTATGGCTACACCTTC,CASSWGEGSSYGYTF